The 21 T cell receptor beta chains given below trace back to one sample, sequenced in a study of blood T cell repertoires in COVID-19 (dated by TCRdb to 2020 to 2022). Library creation used the immunoSEQ multiplex PCR assay. As stored in TCRdb, this immuneACCESS dataset retains in-frame rearrangements with V and J assigned. A fraction of the clones does not appear; measured against another copy, unresolved V genes explain less than half of the discrepancy, and the remainder lacks a known reason. This sample lists about 200,000 clones; around 83% were detected once. The top ten hold roughly a tenth of the sample. Material for sequencing was peripheral blood. The receptors come from a woman between 50 and 59 years old with COVID-19, enrolled during active disease.

The CDR3 coding sequence is TGCGCCAGCAGCCAAGGGAAGGGGTCGGCCACTGAAGCTTTCTTT. It yields the protein CASSQGKGSATEAFF. V is TRBV4-3 and J is TRBJ1-1, with D perhaps matching TRBD1 (5 bases). CDR3 length: 15 amino acids. Trimming took 1 base from V and 4 from J, leaving 13 bases between them. Looked up from germline, CDR1 is LGHNA and CDR2 is YSLEER.

V and J are TRBV5-5 and TRBJ1-1; D is perhaps TRBD1 (6 bases). Trimming cost V 2 bases and J 3 bases, with 8 bases left between them. The CDR3 has 13 amino acids. In germline, CDR1 is SGHKS, CDR2 YYEKEE (reference sequence). The CDR3 bases are TGTGCCAGCAGCTTACAGGGAGACACTGAAGCTTTCTTT. Its translation is CASSLQGDTEAFF.

The chain employs TRBV15 and TRBJ2-3, with 12 bases identical to TRBD2. The germline CDR1 and CDR2 sequences are LNHNV and YYDKDF (reference sequence). This CDR3 spans 15 amino acids. Trimming removed 1 base from V and 5 bases from J; junction bases left unmatched: 1. The chain's CDR3 is CATSRVTSGGDTQYF. CDR3 DNA: TGTGCCACCAGCAGAGTGACTAGCGGGGGAGATACGCAGTATTTT.

V and J are TRBV12-3 or TRBV12-4 and TRBJ2-7, with D unclear. This CDR3 has 13 residues. Trimming pared 4 bases from V and 4 bases from J, leaving 11 bases between. The CDR3 DNA reads TGTGCCAGCAGTTCTACCCCTGGTTACGAGCAGTACTTC. Residues: CASSSTPGYEQYF.

This chain joins TRBV4-3 and TRBJ1-1; 10 bases map to TRBD1. CDR3 length: 13 amino acids. Germline loops: CDR1 LGHNA, CDR2 YSLEER. V lost 7 bases to trimming and J lost 4 bases; unmatched junction nucleotides: 3. CDR3 sequence (DNA): TGCGCCAGCAAGGGACAGGGGATCACTGAAGCTTTCTTT. This translates into CASKGQGITEAFF.

The chain has TRBV28 and TRBJ1-3; unclear D gene. Trimming stripped 7 bases from V and 3 bases from J, with 13 bases between. The CDR3 runs to 14 residues. CDR1 and CDR2 from the germline V gene are MDHEN and SYDVKM. In DNA form, the CDR3 reads TGTGCCAGCATAAACCCGGGAGATGGAAACACCATATATTTT. Protein product: CASINPGDGNTIYF.

The chain has TRBV5-1 and TRBJ1-6; 8 bases are a match to TRBD1. The CDR3 loop spans 16 amino acids. Trimming cost V 0 bases and J 7 bases; bases outside gene matches: 6. Germline V gene sequence: CDR1 SGHRS, CDR2 YFSETQ. The CDR3 DNA reads as TGCGCCAGCAGCTTGGCCGGAGGACAGGGCAATTCACCCCTCCACTTT. Amino acid sequence: CASSLAGGQGNSPLHF.

This sequence joins TRBV5-1 and TRBJ1-5; no reliable D call. The germline CDR1 and CDR2 sequences are SGHRS and YFSETQ. V lost 9 bases, J lost 9 bases, and 22 bases lay in between. The CDR3 totals 14 residues. CDR3 bases: TGCGCCACCGAGGCCGGAGGGCCTGAAGCGCCCCAGCATTTT. This gives the protein CATEAGGPEAPQHF.

The chain recombines TRBV20-1 with TRBJ2-1; D call uncertain. The V end was cut by 3 bases, the J end by 5 bases, with 5 bases between. CDR3 length equals 11 residues. Germline V gene data show CDR1 as DFQATT and CDR2 as SNEGSKA (reference sequence). The CDR3 region is CSARYDNEQFF. CDR3 DNA sequence: TGCAGTGCTAGGTATGACAATGAGCAGTTCTTC.

The rearrangement uses TRBV5-1 and TRBJ1-6, with D unclear. Trimming shortened V by 2 bases and J by 5 bases, and 8 bases separated the two germline ends. The CDR3 length is 14 residues. Germline values: CDR1 SGHRS, CDR2 YFSETQ. CDR3 protein: CASSLRRDNSPLHF. As DNA, the CDR3 is TGCGCCAGCAGCTTACGACGGGATAATTCACCCCTCCACTTT.

V and J are TRBV18 and TRBJ1-4; TRBD1 matches 7 bases. This CDR3 comprises 16 residues. V gave up 4 bases and J gave up 4 bases; unmatched junction bases: 9. Germline loops: CDR1 KGHSH, CDR2 LQKENI. In DNA, the CDR3 is TGTGCCAGCTCACGCTCCGCGGGGACAGTTAATGAAAAACTGTTTTTT. This encodes CASSRSAGTVNEKLFF.

The chain links TRBV11-2 to TRBJ1-6, with D unclear. This CDR3 has 15 amino acids. Trimming cost V 2 bases and J 5 bases, with 10 bases left between them. In germline, CDR1 is SGHAT, CDR2 FQNNGV. The CDR3 is CASSLYGLNNSPLHF. In DNA, the CDR3 is TGTGCCAGCAGCTTATACGGACTGAATAATTCACCCCTCCACTTT. Combining the CDR3 with reference TRBV11-2 and TRBJ1-6 gives the whole variable domain EAGVAQSPRYKIIEKRQSVAFWCNPISGHATLYWYQQILGQGPKLLIQFQNNGVVDDSQLPKDRFSAERLKGVDSTLKIQPAKLEDSAVYLCASSLYGLNNSPLHFGNGTRLTVT.

This chain joins TRBV2 and TRBJ1-5, with D maybe TRBD1 (6 bases). CDR3 length: 14 residues. Trimming cost V 4 bases and J 3 bases, with 10 bases left between them. Germline CDR1 reads SNHLY; CDR2 reads FYNNEI. The CDR3: CASSADSPNQPQHF. CDR3 DNA sequence: TGTGCCAGCAGTGCGGACAGCCCCAATCAGCCCCAGCATTTT. The full variable domain, completed using reference TRBV2 and TRBJ1-5, is EPEVTQTPSHQVTQMGQEVILRCVPISNHLYFYWYRQILGQKVEFLVSFYNNEISEKSEIFDDQFSVERPDGSNFTLKIRSTKLEDSAMYFCASSADSPNQPQHFGDGTRLSIL.

The V gene is TRBV30, the J gene TRBJ2-5, with 11 bases lining up with TRBD2. Trimming took 0 bases from V and 4 from J; bases not matched to a gene: 10. The CDR3 has 17 residues. From germline, CDR1 is GTSNPN and CDR2 SVGIG (reference sequence). This chain's CDR3 is CAWSVDGSGGARETQYF. DNA for the CDR3: TGTGCCTGGAGTGTTGACGGTAGCGGGGGGGCCCGAGAGACCCAGTACTTC.

This chain links TRBV15 with TRBJ1-1; D gene ambiguous. From germline, CDR1 is LNHNV and CDR2 YYDKDF (reference sequence). V was pared by 0 bases and J by 11 bases, with 16 bases between. The length of the CDR3 is 14 residues. As DNA, the CDR3 is TGTGCCACCAGCAGAGATCCGAAAAATTTGGGCGCTTTCTTT. Its translation: CATSRDPKNLGAFF.

The CDR3 nucleotides read TGTGCCTGGAGGGCCCCGTACCAGGGAGATACGCAGTATTTT. It translates to CAWRAPYQGDTQYF. The J gene is TRBJ2-3, the V gene TRBV30; D is perhaps TRBD1 (5 bases). This CDR3 is built from 14 residues. CDR1 and CDR2 from the germline V gene are GTSNPN and SVGIG (reference sequence). The V and J ends lost 3 bases and 5 bases respectively, with 15 bases between them.

The chain combines TRBV10-3 with TRBJ2-1; 7 nucleotides align to TRBD1. The V and J ends lost 2 bases and 3 bases, in that order; junction bases with no gene match: 10. This CDR3 region has 17 residues. Germline V gene sequence: CDR1 ENHRY, CDR2 SYGVKD. Here the CDR3 reads CAISETGQASFYNEQFF. The CDR3 DNA follows: TGTGCCATCAGTGAGACCGGACAGGCTTCCTTCTACAATGAGCAGTTCTTC.

The V gene is TRBV20-1, the J gene TRBJ2-7, with 7 bases matching TRBD2. The CDR3 loop spans 15 amino acids. J gave up 1 base and V 3 bases, and 9 bases lay outside the gene matches. Germline CDR1 and CDR2: DFQATT and SNEGSKA (reference sequence). CDR3 sequence (DNA): TGCAGTGCTAGTCAGGGAGGGGCCTCATCCTACGAGCAGTACTTC. Encoded protein: CSASQGGASSYEQYF.

This clone was detected once. V gene TRBV7-8 combines with J gene TRBJ2-3, with 11 bases fitting TRBD2. Trimming took 4 bases from V and 3 from J; bases not matched to a gene: 3. CDR3 length: 15 residues. CDR1 and CDR2 from the germline V gene are SGHVS and FQNEAQ. The CDR3 DNA sequence: TGTGCCAGCAGCTCAGGGACTAGCGGAACAGATACGCAGTATTTT. It specifies CASSSGTSGTDTQYF. Using reference TRBV7-8 and TRBJ2-3 for the parts outside the CDR3, the full variable domain is GAGVSQSPRYKVAKRGQDVALRCDPISGHVSLFWYQQALGQGPEFLTYFQNEAQLDKSGLPSDRFFAERPEGSVSTLKIQRTQQEDSAVYLCASSSGTSGTDTQYFGPGTRLTVL.

This clone was seen at least ten times. The chain combines TRBV7-2 with TRBJ2-1, with D unclear. The V gene's germline CDR1 is SGHTA and CDR2 FQGNSA. V shed 3 bases and J shed 5 bases, with 8 bases lying between them. The CDR3 is 13 amino acids. CDR3 residues: CASSLRQHNEQFF. CDR3 DNA sequence: TGTGCCAGCAGCTTGCGGCAGCACAATGAGCAGTTCTTC.

This chain's CDR3 is CASSQDTVPNTEAFF. In DNA, the CDR3 is TGCGCCAGCAGCCAAGATACGGTCCCTAACACTGAAGCTTTCTTT. The chain recombines TRBV4-1 with TRBJ1-1; D remains unclear. Germline values: CDR1 MGHRA, CDR2 YSYEKL. The V end was cut by 0 bases, the J end by 2 bases, with 10 bases between. The CDR3 contains 15 residues.